This T cell receptor (beta chain) was documented in a study of technical replicates of blood from several donors. Sequencing used immunoSEQ multiplex PCR; TCRdb keeps in-frame clones, though not all of them. The data contain about 70,000 clones, roughly 94% of them singletons. Material for sequencing was T cells isolated from PBMCs. The receptor comes from a human donor in good health.

The CDR3 loop is CASSPESSYEQYF. The CDR3 nucleotides read TGTGCCAGCAGTCCTGAGAGCTCCTACGAGCAGTACTTC. The V call is TRBV27, the J call TRBJ2-7, with D unclear. Trimming cost V 5 bases and J 0 bases, with 8 bases left between them. Germline CDR1 and CDR2: MNHEY and SMNVEV (reference sequence). The CDR3 is 13 residues long.